This TCR beta chain was captured by sequencing in a study of control samples from healthy donors and cancer patients. Data came from immunoSEQ multiplex PCR; TCRdb stores just in-frame clones and leaves some out. The sample shows 150,000 to 200,000 clones, about 90% of them seen only once. This clone was counted a few times. V lost 2 bases, J lost 5 bases, and 9 bases lay in between. CDR1 is SEHNR and CDR2 is FQNEAQ in the germline V gene (reference sequence). This CDR3 spans 13 amino acids. What was sequenced was blood. This TCR was sampled from a man aged 25-40 years in good health. This chain uses TRBV7-9 with TRBJ2-5; no clear D. In DNA, the CDR3 is TGTGCCAGCAGCTTACCTCCGAAGGAGACCCAGTACTTC. It translates to CASSLPPKETQYF.